The rows below give T cell receptor beta chains drawn from one sample of a study of blood T cell repertoires in COVID-19. Using immunoSEQ multiplex PCR, the repertoire was profiled, and TCRdb retains in-frame clones only, with some absent. The table includes approximately 240,000 clones, 83% detected once. Material: peripheral blood. The receptors were sampled from a human donor in a cohort sampled during active COVID-19. CDR3s include the opening cysteine and the closing phenylalanine or tryptophan. Each record gives: clone size, D gene, J gene, V gene, CDR3 DNA, CDR3 protein. A D gene is named only where the DNA matches it firmly. Clone size appears in some rows only: once, few, many, or a class for an expanded clone.

clone_size: -
d_call: -
j_call: TRBJ1-1
v_call: TRBV19
cdr3_nt: TGTGCCAGTGGCCCAAGGAGGAACACTGAAGCTTTCTTT
cdr3_aa: CASGPRRNTEAFF

clone_size: few
d_call: TRBD1
j_call: TRBJ1-4
v_call: TRBV6-5
cdr3_nt: TGTGCCAGCAGTCGGGACAGCAATGAAAAACTGTTTTTT
cdr3_aa: CASSRDSNEKLFF

clone_size: -
d_call: -
j_call: TRBJ2-5
v_call: TRBV3-1/TRBV3-2
cdr3_nt: TGTGCCAGCAGCCCGTACGGACAGTCGCAAGAGACCCAGTACTTC
cdr3_aa: CASSPYGQSQETQYF

clone_size: -
d_call: -
j_call: TRBJ1-4
v_call: TRBV6-5
cdr3_nt: TGTGCCAGCAGTTCCCGCGGTAGTAATGAAAAACTGTTTTTT
cdr3_aa: CASSSRGSNEKLFF

clone_size: -
d_call: -
j_call: TRBJ1-5
v_call: TRBV24-1
cdr3_nt: TGTGCCACCAGTGACATCCAACACGCTAGCAATCAGCCCCAGCATTTT
cdr3_aa: CATSDIQHASNQPQHF

clone_size: -
d_call: -
j_call: TRBJ1-5
v_call: TRBV28
cdr3_nt: TGTGCCAGCAGTTTATCCCGGCGGAATCAGCCCCAGCATTTT
cdr3_aa: CASSLSRRNQPQHF

clone_size: -
d_call: -
j_call: TRBJ2-1
v_call: TRBV13
cdr3_nt: TGTGCCAGCAGCTTAGGCGTGGAAGACTTGTACTCCTACAATGAGCAGTTCTTC
cdr3_aa: CASSLGVEDLYSYNEQFF

clone_size: -
d_call: TRBD1
j_call: TRBJ1-5
v_call: TRBV5-1
cdr3_nt: TGCGCCAGCAGCGCGGGACAGGGGTCTCAGCCCCAGCATTTT
cdr3_aa: CASSAGQGSQPQHF

clone_size: -
d_call: TRBD2
j_call: TRBJ2-7
v_call: TRBV4-1
cdr3_nt: TGCGCCAGCAGCCGCCAACTAGCGGGGGGGCGGGACGAGCAGTACTTC
cdr3_aa: CASSRQLAGGRDEQYF

clone_size: -
d_call: TRBD1
j_call: TRBJ1-3
v_call: TRBV6-5
cdr3_nt: TGTGCCAGCAGTTCGGACAGGGGGACAGGAAACACCATATATTTT
cdr3_aa: CASSSDRGTGNTIYF

clone_size: -
d_call: TRBD1
j_call: TRBJ2-1
v_call: TRBV7-3
cdr3_nt: TGTGCCAGCAGCCCCAACAGGGGAAGCTCCTACAATGAGCAGTTCTTC
cdr3_aa: CASSPNRGSSYNEQFF

clone_size: -
d_call: -
j_call: TRBJ1-6
v_call: TRBV15
cdr3_nt: TGTGCCACCAGCAGAGGGCCAGGACAGAATTCACCCCTCCACTTT
cdr3_aa: CATSRGPGQNSPLHF

clone_size: -
d_call: -
j_call: TRBJ2-1
v_call: TRBV29-1
cdr3_nt: TGCAGCGCGTCCAGGGATGGGTCTGACAATGAGCAGTTCTTC
cdr3_aa: CSASRDGSDNEQFF

clone_size: once
d_call: TRBD2
j_call: TRBJ2-3
v_call: TRBV15
cdr3_nt: TGTGCCACCAGCAGTCGACTAGCGGGAGGTACAGATACGCAGTATTTT
cdr3_aa: CATSSRLAGGTDTQYF

clone_size: -
d_call: -
j_call: TRBJ1-1
v_call: TRBV5-1
cdr3_nt: TGCGCCAGCAGCGGGGTCGGACAGAGTTACGGAGCTTTCTTT
cdr3_aa: CASSGVGQSYGAFF

clone_size: -
d_call: -
j_call: TRBJ2-5
v_call: TRBV5-1
cdr3_nt: TGCGCCAGCAGCTTTAACAGGCCTCGGGAAGAGACCCAGTACTTC
cdr3_aa: CASSFNRPREETQYF

clone_size: few
d_call: -
j_call: TRBJ1-1
v_call: TRBV29-1
cdr3_nt: TGCAGCGCTGAGGAGGGGATGTACACTGAAGCTTTCTTT
cdr3_aa: CSAEEGMYTEAFF

clone_size: -
d_call: -
j_call: TRBJ2-5
v_call: TRBV12-3/TRBV12-4
cdr3_nt: TGTGCCAGCAGTTTTTCCGGAGAAGAGACCCAGTACTTC
cdr3_aa: CASSFSGEETQYF

clone_size: -
d_call: TRBD1
j_call: TRBJ2-7
v_call: TRBV7-9
cdr3_nt: TGTGCCAGCAGTCACCGGGACAGGAACTACGAGCAGTACTTC
cdr3_aa: CASSHRDRNYEQYF

clone_size: -
d_call: TRBD2
j_call: TRBJ2-5
v_call: TRBV7-9
cdr3_nt: TGTGCCAGCAGCACCTGGACTAGCGGGAGACTCGGGACCCAGTACTTC
cdr3_aa: CASSTWTSGRLGTQYF

clone_size: -
d_call: TRBD2
j_call: TRBJ2-1
v_call: TRBV18
cdr3_nt: TGTGCCAGCTCTCACTCGGGACTAGCGCTTGAGCAGTTCTTC
cdr3_aa: CASSHSGLALEQFF

clone_size: -
d_call: -
j_call: TRBJ1-5
v_call: TRBV6-5
cdr3_nt: TGTGCCAGCAGTTATGGGTTGGTTGGGCATCAGCCCCAGCATTTT
cdr3_aa: CASSYGLVGHQPQHF

clone_size: -
d_call: -
j_call: TRBJ1-1
v_call: TRBV3-1/TRBV3-2
cdr3_nt: TGTGCCAGCACCTTCGGCACAGGGAGTACTGAAGCTTTCTTT
cdr3_aa: CASTFGTGSTEAFF

clone_size: -
d_call: -
j_call: TRBJ2-4
v_call: TRBV24-1
cdr3_nt: TGTGCCACCAGTGATTTAGGGACATTAGCCAAAAACATTCAGTACTTC
cdr3_aa: CATSDLGTLAKNIQYF

clone_size: -
d_call: TRBD1
j_call: TRBJ2-2
v_call: TRBV27
cdr3_nt: TGTGCCAGCAGTTCCGGGACAGGGTCCTACACCGGGGAGCTGTTTTTT
cdr3_aa: CASSSGTGSYTGELFF

clone_size: -
d_call: TRBD2
j_call: TRBJ2-3
v_call: TRBV11-2
cdr3_nt: TGTGCCAGCAGCTTACCTTCGGGGGGTCGCACAGATACGCAGTATTTT
cdr3_aa: CASSLPSGGRTDTQYF

clone_size: few
d_call: -
j_call: TRBJ2-7
v_call: TRBV28
cdr3_nt: TGTGCCAGCAGGCCACCGGGACTGAGCTCCTACGAGCAGTACTTC
cdr3_aa: CASRPPGLSSYEQYF

clone_size: few
d_call: TRBD2
j_call: TRBJ2-2
v_call: TRBV10-3
cdr3_nt: TGTGCCATCAGTTCCCAACTTGCGGGAGGGAACACCGGGGAGCTGTTTTTT
cdr3_aa: CAISSQLAGGNTGELFF

clone_size: few
d_call: -
j_call: TRBJ1-1
v_call: TRBV7-9
cdr3_nt: TGTGCCAGCAGCTATCGACAGGTGAACACTGAAGCTTTCTTT
cdr3_aa: CASSYRQVNTEAFF

clone_size: -
d_call: -
j_call: TRBJ2-7
v_call: TRBV5-1
cdr3_nt: TGCGCCAGCAGCCCCAGACTAGGAGACGGGTTCGACGAGCAGTACTTC
cdr3_aa: CASSPRLGDGFDEQYF

clone_size: -
d_call: TRBD2
j_call: TRBJ2-1
v_call: TRBV11-2
cdr3_nt: TGTGCCAGCAGCTTAATCGGGAGGGGGGATGAGCAGTTCTTC
cdr3_aa: CASSLIGRGDEQFF

clone_size: -
d_call: -
j_call: TRBJ2-7
v_call: TRBV11-2
cdr3_nt: TGTGCCAGCAGCTTACGGGGGGCTGGGGAGCAGTACTTC
cdr3_aa: CASSLRGAGEQYF

clone_size: -
d_call: TRBD1
j_call: TRBJ1-6
v_call: TRBV9
cdr3_nt: TGTGCCAGCAGCGCCAGGACAGGGGGTTCACCCCTCCACTTT
cdr3_aa: CASSARTGGSPLHF

clone_size: -
d_call: TRBD2
j_call: TRBJ2-7
v_call: TRBV27
cdr3_nt: TGTGCCAGCTCCCGGCGGGGGAGCCTCTACGAGCAGTACTTC
cdr3_aa: CASSRRGSLYEQYF

clone_size: few
d_call: TRBD2
j_call: TRBJ2-1
v_call: TRBV4-1
cdr3_nt: TGCGCCAGCAGCCAAGAAGGTCTAGCGGGAGTTAATGAGCAGTTCTTC
cdr3_aa: CASSQEGLAGVNEQFF

clone_size: -
d_call: TRBD2
j_call: TRBJ2-1
v_call: TRBV11-2
cdr3_nt: TGTGCCAGCAGCAAGACAGCTAGCGGGAGGGCCTACAATGAGCAGTTCTTC
cdr3_aa: CASSKTASGRAYNEQFF

clone_size: -
d_call: -
j_call: TRBJ2-5
v_call: TRBV27
cdr3_nt: TGTGCCAGCAGTTTAAGGTCAGGGCGGGAGACCCAGTACTTC
cdr3_aa: CASSLRSGRETQYF

clone_size: -
d_call: -
j_call: TRBJ2-7
v_call: TRBV5-1
cdr3_nt: TGCGCCAGCAGCTTGGCCCCCACAGTTAGCTCCTACGAGCAGTACTTC
cdr3_aa: CASSLAPTVSSYEQYF

clone_size: -
d_call: TRBD2
j_call: TRBJ2-3
v_call: TRBV7-8
cdr3_nt: TGTGCCAGCAGCTCCCGGAACCGGGGGGGCCGGAACACAGATACGCAGTATTTT
cdr3_aa: CASSSRNRGGRNTDTQYF

clone_size: -
d_call: TRBD2
j_call: TRBJ2-7
v_call: TRBV19
cdr3_nt: TGTGCCAGTAGTATCAGGGTACTAGCGGGAGCTTCCTACGAGCAGTACTTC
cdr3_aa: CASSIRVLAGASYEQYF

clone_size: -
d_call: TRBD1
j_call: TRBJ1-6
v_call: TRBV4-2
cdr3_nt: TGTGCCAGCAGCCGGGACAGCAGAAATTCACCCCTCCACTTT
cdr3_aa: CASSRDSRNSPLHF

clone_size: -
d_call: TRBD1
j_call: TRBJ2-7
v_call: TRBV3-1/TRBV3-2
cdr3_nt: TGTGCCAGCAGCCAATACCGGGACAGTTCCTACGAGCAGTACTTC
cdr3_aa: CASSQYRDSSYEQYF

clone_size: -
d_call: TRBD1
j_call: TRBJ1-1
v_call: TRBV7-2
cdr3_nt: TGTGCCAGCAGCCTCCGGGACAGGGTATACACTGAAGCTTTCTTT
cdr3_aa: CASSLRDRVYTEAFF

clone_size: -
d_call: -
j_call: TRBJ1-6
v_call: TRBV10-3
cdr3_nt: TGTGCCATCAGCCGGGACACCTTAAGGGATTCACCCCTCCACTTT
cdr3_aa: CAISRDTLRDSPLHF

clone_size: -
d_call: -
j_call: TRBJ1-1
v_call: TRBV23-1
cdr3_nt: TGCGCCAGCAGGCAGAGGTTACTATTGAACACTGAAGCTTTCTTT
cdr3_aa: CASRQRLLLNTEAFF

clone_size: -
d_call: -
j_call: TRBJ2-1
v_call: TRBV5-1
cdr3_nt: TGCGCCAGCAGCTCGGGGCTTCTAGCGACAAGATACAATGAGCAGTTCTTC
cdr3_aa: CASSSGLLATRYNEQFF

clone_size: -
d_call: -
j_call: TRBJ1-4
v_call: TRBV2
cdr3_nt: TGTGCCAGCAGGCTAAGGGGGGGCTCTGAAGGAAAACTGTTTTTT
cdr3_aa: CASRLRGGSEGKLFF

clone_size: -
d_call: -
j_call: TRBJ1-5
v_call: TRBV19
cdr3_nt: TGTGCCAGTAGTTCCTCCGGGTCTCGTCAGCCCCAGCATTTT
cdr3_aa: CASSSSGSRQPQHF

clone_size: few
d_call: TRBD1
j_call: TRBJ1-1
v_call: TRBV24-1
cdr3_nt: TGTGCCACCAGTGCGGGACAGTTCACTGAAGCTTTCTTT
cdr3_aa: CATSAGQFTEAFF

clone_size: -
d_call: TRBD1
j_call: TRBJ1-1
v_call: TRBV7-9
cdr3_nt: TGTGCCAGCAGCTACCGACAGGGGGCGGACACTGAAGCTTTCTTT
cdr3_aa: CASSYRQGADTEAFF

clone_size: -
d_call: TRBD1
j_call: TRBJ2-7
v_call: TRBV28
cdr3_nt: TGTGCCAGCAGTGATCCGGGACAGAGCTACGAGCAGTACTTC
cdr3_aa: CASSDPGQSYEQYF

clone_size: -
d_call: TRBD1
j_call: TRBJ2-1
v_call: TRBV19
cdr3_nt: TGTGCCAGTAGTCCCCGGACAGGGGAAAGTGGAAAGTTCTTC
cdr3_aa: CASSPRTGESGKFF

clone_size: -
d_call: TRBD1
j_call: TRBJ2-7
v_call: TRBV5-1
cdr3_nt: TGCGCCAGCAGTTTGGACAGGGACGAGCAGTACTTC
cdr3_aa: CASSLDRDEQYF

clone_size: -
d_call: -
j_call: TRBJ1-5
v_call: TRBV27
cdr3_nt: TGTGCCAGCAGTTTAGGTCGGGCGGGTCAGCCCCAGCATTTT
cdr3_aa: CASSLGRAGQPQHF

clone_size: -
d_call: TRBD1
j_call: TRBJ2-3
v_call: TRBV9
cdr3_nt: TGTGCCAGCAGCCCACTACCGGGACAGGGAAGCACAGATACGCAGTATTTT
cdr3_aa: CASSPLPGQGSTDTQYF

clone_size: -
d_call: TRBD2
j_call: TRBJ2-1
v_call: TRBV4-2
cdr3_nt: TGTGCCAGCAGCCTCGGGACTAGCGTTTTTAATGAGCAGTTCTTC
cdr3_aa: CASSLGTSVFNEQFF

clone_size: -
d_call: -
j_call: TRBJ1-2
v_call: TRBV19
cdr3_nt: TGTGCCAGTAGTATCCAGGGTACTGACGGCTACACCTTC
cdr3_aa: CASSIQGTDGYTF